The T cell receptor (beta chain) under discussion was sequenced for a study of shared clonotypes between healthy human individuals. Study results and limitations: Memory subsets had estimated richness that was generally smaller than that of naive subsets. Rarefaction curves obtained for sorted subsets showed sequencing incomplete despite large depth. About 5% was the fraction of naive CD4 clonotypes found shared across four donors.

J lost 1 base, V lost 4 bases, and 6 bases had no gene match. The CDR3 runs to 17 residues. Germline V lookup: CDR1 LGHNA, CDR2 YNFKEQ. In the original workflow: ImmunoSEQ supplied junction-only sequences lacking quality scores, so filtering was different. Here immunoSEQ multiplex PCR was the method, and the copy in TCRdb shows in-frame clones only, minus some. V and J calls and clone size are copied from that table; D and trimming were computed from the DNA. The data contain around 550,000 clones, about 96% of them singletons. As regards this clone: Its antigen remains unidentified.

The specimen was naive CD4+ T cells sorted from blood. Documented subset: CD45RA+ positively selected. This rearrangement joins TRBV4-2 to TRBJ2-2; 10 bases align to TRBD2. The origin of this receptor is a woman in her thirties in good health. CDR3 DNA: TGTGCCAGCAGCCCCAGTACTAGCGGGGTGAACACCGGGGAGCTGTTTTTT. This sequence encodes CASSPSTSGVNTGELFF.